This TCR beta chain was found in a study of post-analysis software for immune sequencing data. Study results and caveats: When patients were compared with controls, a handful of TRBV segments were more frequent, TRBV5-6, TRBV5-1 and TRBV20-1 among them.

cDNA libraries of TCR beta carried unique molecular identifiers. From the PCR reads, TCRdb called clonotypes with MiXCR, one entry per CDR3 protein. This sample yields a few hundred thousand distinct CDR3 sequences, of which approximately 31% are seen a single time; around 6% belongs to the top ten. The CDR3 totals 15 residues. Trimming stripped 0 bases from V and 7 bases from J, with 15 bases between. From germline, CDR1 is LNHNV and CDR2 YYDKDF (reference sequence). This clonotype was counted only a few times. Its target is not known. The sample comprised blood. This TCR was recovered from a girl between 2 and 17 years old with multiple sclerosis. J is TRBJ1-1 and V is TRBV15; the D is unclear. CDR3 region: CATSRDEYSYVEAFF. Written as DNA, the CDR3 is TGTGCCACCAGCAGAGACGAATATAGCTACGTTGAAGCTTTCTTT.